Listed here is a single T cell receptor (beta chain). The sample holds one count of this clone. The target of this receptor is not known. Base qualities are missing; no much larger clone stands one base away. From the cysteine up to the phenylalanine, the CDR3 has a length of 17 residues. Just CDR3 DNA is preserved here, 51 bases in frame from base 1. The label giving this sample's time point can be read as: baseline, week 1 (first vaccination visit). What the treatment or condition label conveys for this sample: pre-vaccination baseline after standard-of-care therapy. Donors had newly diagnosed WHO grade 3 or 4 IDH1-mutant astrocytomas with loss of nuclear ATRX. The samples were drawn from NOA16, a multicentre, single-arm, open-label phase I trial in Germany that tested a mutant IDH1 peptide vaccine in humans for the first time. Visit V03 blood draws served as the baseline sample for immunogenicity testing. Genomic DNA for TCRB sequencing was extracted from EDTA blood using the DNeasy Blood and Tissue Kit.

The data stem from a study of a mutant IDH1 vaccine in newly diagnosed glioma (dated by TCRdb to the early 2020s). A note on the overall study: Of the 30 to 35 treated patients, approximately 62% were male and around 38% were female, and a mean age of roughly 40 years was recorded. Peripheral blood samples were drawn at six visits, namely V03 (baseline), V05, V07, V10, V12 and V13. For exploratory analyses, about 25 treated patients had longitudinal TCRB deep sequencing done wherever samples were available. Prior to enrollment, standard therapy consisting of radiotherapy alone, temozolomide alone, or radiochemotherapy with temozolomide had been administered to patients, with the combination being received by most patients. What the authors observed across the whole study: Immune responses induced by the vaccine were seen in around 93% of patients across multiple MHC alleles. Selection of PBMC samples for TCRB deep sequencing was based on availability. Pseudoprogression seemed to be unrelated to changes in the top peripheral T cell clonotypes found by TCRB sequencing. According to the authors, sample limitations meant that analyses of patient blood samples could not be reproduced.

The library was made by the immunoSEQ multiplex PCR assay. Rearranged TCR beta chain sequences were amplified using the hsTCRB Kit according to the manufacturer's protocol. TCRB libraries were sequenced on an Illumina MiSeq. The paper's processing steps were these. Demultiplexing, trimming and gene mapping were performed with the kit vendor's proprietary platform. In TCRdb, the immuneACCESS table is reduced to in-frame sequences with V and J assigned. These tables do not hold every clone; where another copy was compared, an unresolved V gene accounts for under half, and the others remain unexplained. For V, J and clone size, that table is used; D and trimming come from the DNA. The sample profile shows under 75,000 clones; 75% to 95% of them were found once. Together, the top ten hold roughly 2.5% of the sample.

The receptor was derived from a man aged 50-60 years with glioma. This specimen was PBMCs, taken from a glioma patient treated with radiotherapy, temozolomide or both. The chain joins TRBV21-1 to TRBJ2-7; the D segment call TRBD2 is taken from the table without a DNA check. TRBV21-1 corresponds to a pseudogene. Here the CDR3 is given as CASSKALGGRAVYEQYF. The nucleotide sequence is given as TGTGCCAGCAGCAAAGCCCTTGGGGGGAGGGCCGTGTACGAGCAGTACTTC.